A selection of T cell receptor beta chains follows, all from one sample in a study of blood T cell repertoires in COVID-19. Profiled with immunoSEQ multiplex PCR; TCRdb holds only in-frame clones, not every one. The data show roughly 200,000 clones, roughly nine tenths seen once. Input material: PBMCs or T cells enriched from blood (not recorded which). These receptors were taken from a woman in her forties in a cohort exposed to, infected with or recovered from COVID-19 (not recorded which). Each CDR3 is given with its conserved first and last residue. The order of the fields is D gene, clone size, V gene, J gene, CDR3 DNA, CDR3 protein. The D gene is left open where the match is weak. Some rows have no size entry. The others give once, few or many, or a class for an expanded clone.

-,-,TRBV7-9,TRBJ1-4,TGTGCCAGCAGCTTACAGGGAGGTAATGAAAAACTGTTTTTT,CASSLQGGNEKLFF
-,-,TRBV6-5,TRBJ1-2,TGTGCCAGCAGTTACGGCGGGGAGGGCTATGGCTACACCTTC,CASSYGGEGYGYTF
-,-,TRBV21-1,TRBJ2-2,TGTGCCAGCAGCAAACCGTCGCAGGGGCAGAACACCGGGGAGCTGTTTTTT,CASSKPSQGQNTGELFF
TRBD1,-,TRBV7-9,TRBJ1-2,TGTGCCAGCAGTCAAAGGACAGGTCATGGCTACACCTTC,CASSQRTGHGYTF
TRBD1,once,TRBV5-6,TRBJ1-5,TGTGCCAGCAGCTTAGGGACAGGGTTTTTTCAGCCCCAGCATTTT,CASSLGTGFFQPQHF
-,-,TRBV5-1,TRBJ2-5,TGCGCCAGCAGTTACGGGGATTGGCAGACCCAGTACTTC,CASSYGDWQTQYF
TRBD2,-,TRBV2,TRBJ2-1,TGTGCCAGCAGTTCCGGGACTAGGAGGGCGTACAATGAGCAGTTCTTC,CASSSGTRRAYNEQFF
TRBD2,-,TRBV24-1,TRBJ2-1,TGTGCCACCCAAATCCAGAGGACTAGCGGGGGGCCCCAGGAGTTCTTC,CATQIQRTSGGPQEFF
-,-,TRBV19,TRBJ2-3,TGTGCCAGTAGTGCTGGGGCACCGGGCCGCACAGATACGCAGTATTTT,CASSAGAPGRTDTQYF
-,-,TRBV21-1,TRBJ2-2,TGTGCCAGCAGCAAACGGTCACTAGCGGGAGGGCCGACCGGGGAGCTGTTTTTT,CASSKRSLAGGPTGELFF
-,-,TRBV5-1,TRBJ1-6,TGCGCCAGCAGCTTGGAAATGACGGGGGGCTCCTATAATTCACCCCTCCACTTT,CASSLEMTGGSYNSPLHF
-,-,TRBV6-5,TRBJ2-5,TGTGCCAGCAATCGTGCGGAGGCGGAGACCCAGTACTTC,CASNRAEAETQYF
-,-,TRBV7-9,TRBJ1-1,TGTGCCAGCAGCTTCGACAGGATGAACACTGAAGCTTTCTTT,CASSFDRMNTEAFF
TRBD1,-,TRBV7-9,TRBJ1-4,TGTGCCAGCAGCTGGAACAGGGGGCTGGATGAAAAACTGTTTTTT,CASSWNRGLDEKLFF
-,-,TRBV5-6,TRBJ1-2,TGTGCCAGCAGCTTGGGGGCAGAAATCTATGGCTACACCTTC,CASSLGAEIYGYTF
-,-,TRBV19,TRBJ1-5,TGTGCCAGTAGTCCCCCTCCGGGAGGGGTAAGCAATCAGCCCCAGCATTTT,CASSPPPGGVSNQPQHF
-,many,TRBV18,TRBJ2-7,TGTGCCAGCTCACCACGTCCCCGCGAGGAGCAGTACTTC,CASSPRPREEQYF
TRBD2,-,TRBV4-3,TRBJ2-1,TGCGCCAGCAGCCAACGGGCGGGAGGGCTTATTGAGCAGTTCTTC,CASSQRAGGLIEQFF
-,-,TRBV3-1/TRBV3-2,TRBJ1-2,TGTGCCAGCAGCCAAGTCCCCGGGCGGGGCTATGGCTACACCTTC,CASSQVPGRGYGYTF
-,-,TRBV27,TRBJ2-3,TGTGCCAGCAGTTTATGGAGCCGGGGCACAGATACGCAGTATTTT,CASSLWSRGTDTQYF
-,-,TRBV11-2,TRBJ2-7,TGTGCCAGCAGCTTATTATTCGAGCAGTACTTC,CASSLLFEQYF
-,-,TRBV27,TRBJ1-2,TGTGCCAGCAGTCCCGAGCGGGGGGTCGGTAACTATGGCTACACCTTC,CASSPERGVGNYGYTF
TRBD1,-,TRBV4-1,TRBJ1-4,TGCGCCAGCAGCTCCCGGGACAGGCCCAATGAAAAACTGTTTTTT,CASSSRDRPNEKLFF
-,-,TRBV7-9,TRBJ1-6,TGTGCCAGCAGCTTGCAGACAGGAGTAGATTCACCCCTCCACTTT,CASSLQTGVDSPLHF
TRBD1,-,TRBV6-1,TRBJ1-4,TGTGCCAGCAGTGAAGCTGGGGGACAGGGGGCCGAAAAACTGTTTTTT,CASSEAGGQGAEKLFF
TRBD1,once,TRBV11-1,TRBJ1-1,TGTGCCAGCAGCCTGAGGACAGGGGAGATTGAAGCTTTCTTT,CASSLRTGEIEAFF
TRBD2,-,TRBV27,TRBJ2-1,TGTGCCAGCGGCCCCCTGATGATAGCGGGGTATGAGCAGTTCTTC,CASGPLMIAGYEQFF
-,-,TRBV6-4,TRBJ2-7,TGTGCCAGCAGTGAAACACCCCGGGTGCGGCAGTACTTC,CASSETPRVRQYF
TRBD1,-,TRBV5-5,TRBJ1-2,TGTGCCAGCAGCCCCGTCAGGGGGGACTATGGCTACACCTTC,CASSPVRGDYGYTF
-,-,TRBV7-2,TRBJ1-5,TGTGCCAGCAGCGCTGGGACAAGGGAAAATCAGCCCCAGCATTTT,CASSAGTRENQPQHF
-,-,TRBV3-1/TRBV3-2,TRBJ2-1,TGTGCCAGCAGCCAGATTACAGGCAATGAGCAGTTCTTC,CASSQITGNEQFF
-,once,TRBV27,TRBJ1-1,TGTGCCAGCAGTTTATCCCCAGGCTTCAACACTGAAGCTTTCTTT,CASSLSPGFNTEAFF
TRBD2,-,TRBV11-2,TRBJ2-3,TGTGCCAGCAGCGGAGGGGAGGGTTTTAGTACAGATACGCAGTATTTT,CASSGGEGFSTDTQYF
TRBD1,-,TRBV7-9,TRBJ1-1,TGTGCCAGCAGCTTCCGGGGACAGGGGAGGCTGAACACTGAAGCTTTCTTT,CASSFRGQGRLNTEAFF
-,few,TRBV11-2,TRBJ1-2,TGTGCCAGCAGCTTTCTACGGGACATTATCAATGGCTACACCTTC,CASSFLRDIINGYTF
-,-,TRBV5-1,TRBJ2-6,TGCGCCAGCGGGGCTGGTGGGGCCTTCTCTGGGGCCAACGTCCTGACTTTC,CASGAGGAFSGANVLTF
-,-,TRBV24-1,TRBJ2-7,TGTGCCACCAGTGATGTTTCAGGCTCCGCCGAGCAGTACTTC,CATSDVSGSAEQYF
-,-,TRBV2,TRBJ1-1,TGTGCCAGCAGTGAATCGACGGGGAACACTGAAGCTTTCTTT,CASSESTGNTEAFF
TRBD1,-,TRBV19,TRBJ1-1,TGTGCCAGTAGTATTGGTGGAGGACAGGGGGCCTTTAAAGCTTTCTTT,CASSIGGGQGAFKAFF
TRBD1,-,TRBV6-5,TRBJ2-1,TGTGCCAGCAGTTTGACAGGGGAGAAATACAATGAGCAGTTCTTC,CASSLTGEKYNEQFF
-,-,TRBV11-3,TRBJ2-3,TGTGCCAGCAGCTTTGCGGGAAGCACAGATACGCAGTATTTT,CASSFAGSTDTQYF
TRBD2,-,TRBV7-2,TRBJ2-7,TGTGCCAGCAGCTCCTTTAGCGGGGGGGCGAGTGAGCAGTACTTC,CASSSFSGGASEQYF
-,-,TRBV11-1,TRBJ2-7,TGTGCCAGTACCCTCGGGGATCCCTACGAGCAGTACTTC,CASTLGDPYEQYF
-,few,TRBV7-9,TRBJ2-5,TGTGCCAGCAGCTTAAGGGGCCAGGCCCCGGAGACCCAGTACTTC,CASSLRGQAPETQYF
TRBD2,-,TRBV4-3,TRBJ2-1,TGCGCCAGCAGCCCACTAGCGCCGACCTACAATGAGCAGTTCTTC,CASSPLAPTYNEQFF
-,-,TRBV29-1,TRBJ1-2,TGCAGCGTTGTGCCCGGGAGAGGTCGCGGCTATGGCTACACCTTC,CSVVPGRGRGYGYTF
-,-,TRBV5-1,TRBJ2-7,TGCGCCAGCAGCTTAAGGACAGCCACCTACGAGCAGTACTTC,CASSLRTATYEQYF
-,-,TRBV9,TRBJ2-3,TGTGCCAGCAGCGTCGGACAGAGCACAGATACGCAGTATTTT,CASSVGQSTDTQYF
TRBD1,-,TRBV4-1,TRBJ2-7,TGCGCCAGCAGCCAAGCCCAGGGGGCGTCCTACGAGCAGTACTTC,CASSQAQGASYEQYF
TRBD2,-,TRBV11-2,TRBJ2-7,TGTGCCAGCAGCTTACGGGGGGAGTCCCCTTTCGAGCAGTACTTC,CASSLRGESPFEQYF
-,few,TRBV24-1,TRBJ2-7,TGTGCCACCAGTGATTACAGTTCCTACGAGCAGTACTTC,CATSDYSSYEQYF
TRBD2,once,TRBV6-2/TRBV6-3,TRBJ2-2,TGTGCCAGCAGTTACTCGTGGCTAGCGGGAGAAGTTTACGCCGGGGAGCTGTTTTTT,CASSYSWLAGEVYAGELFF